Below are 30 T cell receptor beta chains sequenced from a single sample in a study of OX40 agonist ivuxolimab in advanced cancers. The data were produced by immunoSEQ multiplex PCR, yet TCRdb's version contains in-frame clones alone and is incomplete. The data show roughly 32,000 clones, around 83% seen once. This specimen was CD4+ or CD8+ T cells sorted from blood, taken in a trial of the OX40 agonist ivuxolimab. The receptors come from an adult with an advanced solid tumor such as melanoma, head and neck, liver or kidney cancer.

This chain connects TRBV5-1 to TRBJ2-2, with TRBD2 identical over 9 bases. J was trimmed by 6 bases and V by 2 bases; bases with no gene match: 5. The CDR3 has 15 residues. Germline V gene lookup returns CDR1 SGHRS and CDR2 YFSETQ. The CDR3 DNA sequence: TGCGCCAGCAGCTTAGGCGGGGGGGCCGCCGGGGAGCTGTTTTTT. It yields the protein CASSLGGGAAGELFF.

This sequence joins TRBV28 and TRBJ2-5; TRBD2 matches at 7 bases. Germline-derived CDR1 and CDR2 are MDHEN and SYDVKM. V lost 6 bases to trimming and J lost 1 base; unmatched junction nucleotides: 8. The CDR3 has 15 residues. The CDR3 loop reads CASRIAGGGQETQYF. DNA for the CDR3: TGTGCCAGCAGGATCGCCGGCGGGGGCCAAGAGACCCAGTACTTC.

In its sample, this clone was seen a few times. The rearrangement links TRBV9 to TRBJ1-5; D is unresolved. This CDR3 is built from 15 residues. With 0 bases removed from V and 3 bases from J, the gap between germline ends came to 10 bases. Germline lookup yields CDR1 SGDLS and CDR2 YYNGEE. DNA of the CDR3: TGTGCCAGCAGCGTAGACGAGAGAGTCAATCAGCCCCAGCATTTT. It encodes CASSVDERVNQPQHF.

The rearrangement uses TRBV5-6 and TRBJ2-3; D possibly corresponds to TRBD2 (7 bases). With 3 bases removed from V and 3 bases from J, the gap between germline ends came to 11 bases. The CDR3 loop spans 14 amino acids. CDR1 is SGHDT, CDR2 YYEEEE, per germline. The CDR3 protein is CASSWTRGTDTQYF. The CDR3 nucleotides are TGTGCCAGCAGCTGGACTAGGGGGACAGATACGCAGTATTTT.

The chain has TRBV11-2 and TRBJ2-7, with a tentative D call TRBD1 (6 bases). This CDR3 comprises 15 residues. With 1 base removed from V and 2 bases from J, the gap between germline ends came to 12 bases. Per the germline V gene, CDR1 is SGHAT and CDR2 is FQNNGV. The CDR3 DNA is TGTGCCAGCAGCTTAGGCCCGGACAGAGCCTACGAGCAGTACTTC. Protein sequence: CASSLGPDRAYEQYF.

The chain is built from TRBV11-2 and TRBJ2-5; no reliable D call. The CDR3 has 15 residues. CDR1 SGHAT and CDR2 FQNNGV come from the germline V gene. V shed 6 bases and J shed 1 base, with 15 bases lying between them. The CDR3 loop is CASRVSFIGQETQYF. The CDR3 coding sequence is TGTGCCAGCAGGGTTTCCTTTATAGGCCAAGAGACCCAGTACTTC. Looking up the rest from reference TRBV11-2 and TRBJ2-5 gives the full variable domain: EAGVAQSPRYKIIEKRQSVAFWCNPISGHATLYWYQQILGQGPKLLIQFQNNGVVDDSQLPKDRFSAERLKGVDSTLKIQPAKLEDSAVYLCASRVSFIGQETQYFGPGTRLLVL.

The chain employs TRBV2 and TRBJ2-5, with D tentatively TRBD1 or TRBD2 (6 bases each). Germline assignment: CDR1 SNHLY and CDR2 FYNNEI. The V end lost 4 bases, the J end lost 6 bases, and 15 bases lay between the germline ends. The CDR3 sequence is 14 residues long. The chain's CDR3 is CASSVSRGGQTQYF. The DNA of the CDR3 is TGTGCCAGCAGTGTCTCGAGAGGGGGGCAGACCCAGTACTTC.

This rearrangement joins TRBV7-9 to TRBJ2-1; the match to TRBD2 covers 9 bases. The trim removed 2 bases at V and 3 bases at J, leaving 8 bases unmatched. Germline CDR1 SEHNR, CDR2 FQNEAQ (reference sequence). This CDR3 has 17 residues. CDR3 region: CASSLKGGLADYNEQFF. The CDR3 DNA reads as TGTGCCAGCAGCTTAAAGGGGGGACTAGCTGACTACAATGAGCAGTTCTTC.

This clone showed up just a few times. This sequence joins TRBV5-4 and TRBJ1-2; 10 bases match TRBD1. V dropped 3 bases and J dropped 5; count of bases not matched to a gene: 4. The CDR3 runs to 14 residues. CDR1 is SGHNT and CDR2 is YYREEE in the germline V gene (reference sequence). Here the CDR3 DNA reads TGTGCCAGCAGCTCCGGGACAGGGGCTTATGGCTACACCTTC. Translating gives CASSSGTGAYGYTF.

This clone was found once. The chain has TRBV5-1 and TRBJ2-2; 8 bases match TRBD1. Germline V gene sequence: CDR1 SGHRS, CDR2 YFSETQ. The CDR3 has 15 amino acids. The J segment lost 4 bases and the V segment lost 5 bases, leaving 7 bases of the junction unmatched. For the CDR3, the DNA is TGCGCCAGCAGAACCACAGGGGGTATCACCGGGGAGCTGTTTTTT. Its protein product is CASRTTGGITGELFF. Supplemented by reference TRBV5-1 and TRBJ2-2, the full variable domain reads KAGVTQTPRYLIKTRGQQVTLSCSPISGHRSVSWYQQTPGQGLQFLFEYFSETQRNKGNFPGRFSGRQFSNSRSEMNVSTLELGDSALYLCASRTTGGITGELFFGEGSRLTVL.

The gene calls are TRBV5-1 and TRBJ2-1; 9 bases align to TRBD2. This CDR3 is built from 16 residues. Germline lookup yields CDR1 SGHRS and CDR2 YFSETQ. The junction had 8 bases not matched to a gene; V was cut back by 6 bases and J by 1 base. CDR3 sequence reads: CASTNSGGVSYNEQFF. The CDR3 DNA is TGCGCCAGCACCAATAGCGGGGGCGTGTCCTACAATGAGCAGTTCTTC.

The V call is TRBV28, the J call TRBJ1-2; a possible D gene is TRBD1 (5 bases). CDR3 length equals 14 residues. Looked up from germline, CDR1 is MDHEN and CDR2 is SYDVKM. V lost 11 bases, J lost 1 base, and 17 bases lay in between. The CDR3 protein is CAAQETALNYGYTF. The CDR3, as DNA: TGTGCCGCCCAGGAGACAGCCCTTAACTATGGCTACACCTTC.

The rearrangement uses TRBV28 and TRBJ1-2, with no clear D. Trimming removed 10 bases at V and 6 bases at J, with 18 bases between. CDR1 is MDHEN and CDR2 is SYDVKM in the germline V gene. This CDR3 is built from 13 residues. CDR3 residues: CATTWGLKDGYTF. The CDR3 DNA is TGTGCCACAACGTGGGGATTAAAGGATGGCTACACCTTC.

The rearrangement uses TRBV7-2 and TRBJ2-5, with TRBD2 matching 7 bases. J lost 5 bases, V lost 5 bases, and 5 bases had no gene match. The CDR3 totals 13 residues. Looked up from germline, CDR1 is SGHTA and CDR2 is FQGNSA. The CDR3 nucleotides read TGTGCCAGCAGCCCCTTCGGGAGGGAGACCCAGTACTTC. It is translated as CASSPFGRETQYF.

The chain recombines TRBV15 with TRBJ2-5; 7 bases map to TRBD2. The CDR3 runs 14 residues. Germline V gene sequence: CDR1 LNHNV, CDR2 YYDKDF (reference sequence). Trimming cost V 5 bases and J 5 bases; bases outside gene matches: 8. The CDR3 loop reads CATSDGGIRETQYF. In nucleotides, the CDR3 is TGTGCCACCAGCGACGGGGGGATTCGGGAGACCCAGTACTTC.

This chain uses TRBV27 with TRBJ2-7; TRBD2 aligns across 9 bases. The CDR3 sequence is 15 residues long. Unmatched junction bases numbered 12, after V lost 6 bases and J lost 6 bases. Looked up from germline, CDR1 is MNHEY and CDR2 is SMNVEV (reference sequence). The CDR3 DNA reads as TGTGCCAGCAGGGGGCTAGCGGGGTATCCCTCCGAGCAGTACTTC. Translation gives CASRGLAGYPSEQYF.

Here the CDR3 DNA reads TGTGCCAGCAGCTCTCCCTGGGGGGCGGGGGAGCAGTTCTTC. It yields the protein CASSSPWGAGEQFF. The chain carries TRBV5-6 and TRBJ2-1; D is possibly TRBD1 or TRBD2 (6 bases each). Deletions cut 3 bases from V and 10 bases from J, with 17 bases between. In germline, CDR1 is SGHDT, CDR2 YYEEEE. The CDR3 length is 14 residues.

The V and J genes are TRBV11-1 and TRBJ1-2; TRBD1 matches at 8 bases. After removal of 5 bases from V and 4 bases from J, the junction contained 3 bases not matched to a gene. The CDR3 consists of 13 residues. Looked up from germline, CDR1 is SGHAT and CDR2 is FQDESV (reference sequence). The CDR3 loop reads CASSVTGVYGYTF. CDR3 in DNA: TGTGCCAGCAGCGTGACAGGGGTCTATGGCTACACCTTC.

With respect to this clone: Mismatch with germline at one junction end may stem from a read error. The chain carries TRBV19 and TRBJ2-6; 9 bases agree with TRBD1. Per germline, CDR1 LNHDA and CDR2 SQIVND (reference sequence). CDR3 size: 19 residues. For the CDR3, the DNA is TGTGCCAGTAGTATAGACGGGACAGGGCTTGTCTCTCGGGCCAACGTCCTGACTTTC. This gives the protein CASSIDGTGLVSRANVLTF.

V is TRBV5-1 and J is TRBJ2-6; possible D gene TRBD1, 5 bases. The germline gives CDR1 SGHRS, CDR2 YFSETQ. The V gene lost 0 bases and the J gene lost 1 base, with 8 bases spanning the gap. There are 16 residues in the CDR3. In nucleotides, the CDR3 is TGCGCCAGCAGCTTGGCTGACAGTTCTGGGGCCAACGTCCTGACTTTC. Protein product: CASSLADSSGANVLTF.

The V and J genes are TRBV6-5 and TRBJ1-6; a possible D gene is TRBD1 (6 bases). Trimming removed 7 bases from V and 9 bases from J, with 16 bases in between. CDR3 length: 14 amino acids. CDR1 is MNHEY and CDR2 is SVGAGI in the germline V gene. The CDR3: CASTKQGDGSPLHF. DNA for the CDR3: TGTGCCAGCACCAAACAGGGTGACGGTTCACCCCTCCACTTT.

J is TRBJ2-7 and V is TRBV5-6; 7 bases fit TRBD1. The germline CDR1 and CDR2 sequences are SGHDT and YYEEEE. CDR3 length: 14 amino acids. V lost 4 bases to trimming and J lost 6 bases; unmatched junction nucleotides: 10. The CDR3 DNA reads TGTGCCAGCAGCCCGGGACAGTCAAGGCGCGAGCAGTACTTC. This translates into CASSPGQSRREQYF.

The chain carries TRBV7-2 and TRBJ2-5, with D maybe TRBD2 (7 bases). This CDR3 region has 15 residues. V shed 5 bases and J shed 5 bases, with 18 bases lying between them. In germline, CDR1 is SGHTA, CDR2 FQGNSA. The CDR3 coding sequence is TGTGCCAGCAGCACCTCCTGGGGGGGCAGGGAGACCCAGTACTTC. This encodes CASSTSWGGRETQYF.

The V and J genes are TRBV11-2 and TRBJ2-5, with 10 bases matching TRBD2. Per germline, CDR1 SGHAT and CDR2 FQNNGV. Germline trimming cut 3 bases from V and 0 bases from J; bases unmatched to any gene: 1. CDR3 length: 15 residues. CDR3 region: CASSFSGGHQETQYF. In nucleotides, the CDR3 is TGTGCCAGCAGCTTTAGCGGGGGGCACCAAGAGACCCAGTACTTC.

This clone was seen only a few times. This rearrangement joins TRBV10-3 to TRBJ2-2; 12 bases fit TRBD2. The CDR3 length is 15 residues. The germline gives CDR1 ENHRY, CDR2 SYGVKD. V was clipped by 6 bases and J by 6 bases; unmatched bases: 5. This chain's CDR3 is CAIRASGGAPGELFF. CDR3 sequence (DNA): TGTGCCATCAGGGCTAGCGGGGGGGCCCCCGGGGAGCTGTTTTTT.

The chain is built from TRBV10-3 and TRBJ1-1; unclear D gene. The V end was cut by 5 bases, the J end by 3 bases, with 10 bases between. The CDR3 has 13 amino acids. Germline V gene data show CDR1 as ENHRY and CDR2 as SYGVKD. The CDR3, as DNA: TGTGCCATCAGTAGATTGAGCGACACTGAAGCTTTCTTT. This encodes CAISRLSDTEAFF.

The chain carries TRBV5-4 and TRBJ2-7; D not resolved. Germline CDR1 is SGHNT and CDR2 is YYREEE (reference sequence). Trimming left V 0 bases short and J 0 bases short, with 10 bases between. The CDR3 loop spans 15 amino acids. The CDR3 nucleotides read TGTGCCAGCAGCTTGGATGTGGGAATCTCCTACGAGCAGTACTTC. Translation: CASSLDVGISYEQYF.

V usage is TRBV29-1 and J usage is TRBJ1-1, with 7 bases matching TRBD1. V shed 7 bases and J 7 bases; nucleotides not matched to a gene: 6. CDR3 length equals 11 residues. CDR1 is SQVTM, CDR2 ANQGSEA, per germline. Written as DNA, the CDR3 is TGCAGCGGGAAAGACAGGGTTGAAGCTTTCTTT. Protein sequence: CSGKDRVEAFF.

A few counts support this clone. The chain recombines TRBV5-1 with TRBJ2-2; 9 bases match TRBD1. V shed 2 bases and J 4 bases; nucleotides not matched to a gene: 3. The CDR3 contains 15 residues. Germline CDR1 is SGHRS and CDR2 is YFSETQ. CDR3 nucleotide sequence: TGCGCCAGCAGCTTAACAGGGGGCTCCACCGGGGAGCTGTTTTTT. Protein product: CASSLTGGSTGELFF.

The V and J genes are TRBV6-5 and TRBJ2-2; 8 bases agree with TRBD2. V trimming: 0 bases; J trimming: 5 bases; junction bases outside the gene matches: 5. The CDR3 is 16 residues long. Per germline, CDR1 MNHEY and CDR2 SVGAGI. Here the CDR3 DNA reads TGTGCCAGCAGTTACTCCCCGGGGGGGCGGACCGGGGAGCTGTTTTTT. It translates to CASSYSPGGRTGELFF.